This T cell receptor (beta chain) appears in the sequencing data of a study of blood T cell repertoires in COVID-19. Study-level background: Acute and convalescent COVID-19 specimens originated in the United States, Italy and Spain.

Germline trimming cut 0 bases from V and 7 bases from J; bases unmatched to any gene: 3. Per the germline V gene, CDR1 is SGHRS and CDR2 is YFSETQ. The CDR3 covers 15 residues. TCRdb keeps only in-frame clones here, not all; method: immunoSEQ multiplex PCR. This repertoire shows about 80,000 clones, approximately 80% found once; its top ten account for 15% to 20%. The chain couples TRBV5-1 to TRBJ1-4; 10 bases agree with TRBD1. The receptor's source is a man aged 80 or over with active or convalescent COVID-19. Sequenced input: peripheral blood. CDR3 DNA: TGCGCCAGCAGCTTGGAGGGGACAGGGGTTGAAAAACTGTTTTTT. This codes for CASSLEGTGVEKLFF.